A selection of T cell receptor beta chains follows, all from one sample in a study of T cell responses to AZD1222 COVID-19 vaccine. Sequenced by immunoSEQ multiplex PCR; TCRdb stores in-frame clones only, minus some. The profile shows about 110,000 clones, roughly 86% of them singletons. The specimen was peripheral blood, collected on day 0 of MenACWY control vaccination. The receptors originated from an adult in good health. Each CDR3 is given with its conserved first and last residue. D genes are given only for firm matches. Clone size is given for some rows only: seen once, a few or many times, or a class if the clone is expanded.

clone_size | j_call | d_call | v_call | cdr3_length | cdr3_nt | cdr3_aa
once | TRBJ1-5 | . | TRBV24-1 | 16 | TGTGCCACCAGTGACGATCAGGACAGCCTCAATCAGCCCCAGCATTTT | CATSDDQDSLNQPQHF
. | TRBJ1-4 | TRBD1 | TRBV5-6 | 16 | TGTGCCAGCAGCCTAAGACAGGGGGCTGTGACTGAAAAACTGTTTTTT | CASSLRQGAVTEKLFF
. | TRBJ2-7 | . | TRBV27 | 13 | TGTGCCAGCAGTCCCAGCCCCCAGGCTTTCCAGTACTTC | CASSPSPQAFQYF
. | TRBJ1-2 | . | TRBV6-6 | 13 | TGTGCCAGCACCGCAGGGGAAGAGTACGGCTACACCTTC | CASTAGEEYGYTF
. | TRBJ1-6 | . | TRBV10-2 | 14 | TGCGCCAGCAGTGGAACAGAGGGGAATTCACCCCTCCACTTT | CASSGTEGNSPLHF
. | TRBJ2-1 | TRBD1 | TRBV19 | 15 | TGTGCCAGTAGTAGAGGACAGGGGGCCCACAATGAGCAGTTCTTC | CASSRGQGAHNEQFF
few | TRBJ1-4 | TRBD1 | TRBV7-2 | 16 | TGTGCCAGCAGCTCAGTAGGACAGGGCCCGAATGAAAAACTGTTTTTT | CASSSVGQGPNEKLFF
. | TRBJ2-2 | TRBD1 | TRBV27 | 16 | TGTGCCAGCAGTATCTCGTTACAGGGGGCGACCGGGGAGCTGTTTTTT | CASSISLQGATGELFF
. | TRBJ2-7 | . | TRBV6-5 | 12 | TGTGCCAGCATGCCGGATACCTACGAGCAGTACTTC | CASMPDTYEQYF
. | TRBJ2-7 | . | TRBV9 | 15 | TGTGCCAGCAGCGCGAGGGACTCGAGCTCCTACGAGCAGTACTTC | CASSARDSSSYEQYF
. | TRBJ2-2 | . | TRBV3-1/TRBV3-2 | 12 | TGTGCCAGCAGCCAAAGTACCGGGGAGCTGTTTTTT | CASSQSTGELFF
. | TRBJ2-7 | TRBD2 | TRBV7-2 | 17 | TGTGCCAGCAGCGCGGGACTAGCGGGGGGTAAGGTCCTCGAGCAGTACTTC | CASSAGLAGGKVLEQYF
. | TRBJ2-1 | TRBD2 | TRBV19 | 13 | TGTGCCAGTAGTTGGGAGGGCTACAATGAGCAGTTCTTC | CASSWEGYNEQFF
. | TRBJ1-5 | . | TRBV4-2 | 13 | TGTGCCAGCAGCCAAGATCGGGACCAGCCCCAGCATTTT | CASSQDRDQPQHF
. | TRBJ1-2 | . | TRBV3-1/TRBV3-2 | 13 | TGTGCCAGCAGGAGGGGAATTAACTATGGCTACACCTTC | CASRRGINYGYTF
. | TRBJ1-2 | TRBD1 | TRBV7-8 | 15 | TGTGCCAGCAGCGGGACCCGGGACAGGGCCTATGGCTACACCTTC | CASSGTRDRAYGYTF
. | TRBJ1-4 | TRBD1 | TRBV15 | 16 | TGTGCCACCAGCAGACGGGACAGAGCAACTAATGAAAAACTGTTTTTT | CATSRRDRATNEKLFF
. | TRBJ2-5 | TRBD2 | TRBV7-8 | 13 | TGTGCTTCAAGCGGGGGAGAAAAAGAGACCCAGTACTTC | CASSGGEKETQYF
. | TRBJ2-1 | . | TRBV24-1 | 15 | TGTGCCACCAGTGATTCCGGGAGATACTACAATGAGCAGTTCTTC | CATSDSGRYYNEQFF
. | TRBJ1-2 | . | TRBV3-1/TRBV3-2 | 14 | TGTGCCAGCAGCCAAGCTCGGGGTAACTATGGCTACACCTTC | CASSQARGNYGYTF
. | TRBJ2-3 | TRBD1 | TRBV28 | 16 | TGTGCCAGCAGTTCCGCGGGACAGGGGATCACAGATACGCAGTATTTT | CASSSAGQGITDTQYF
. | TRBJ1-5 | . | TRBV28 | 10 | TGTGCCGCCCATGATCAGCCCCAGCATTTT | CAAHDQPQHF
. | TRBJ2-7 | . | TRBV28 | 15 | TGTGCCAGCAGTATTCAGGACAGAGGCTCCTACGAGCAGTACTTC | CASSIQDRGSYEQYF
. | TRBJ2-2 | TRBD1 | TRBV11-2 | 19 | TGTGCCAGCAGACATAGGGGGCGGTGGCAGGGGCCCAACACCGGGGAGCTGTTTTTT | CASRHRGRWQGPNTGELFF
. | TRBJ2-5 | . | TRBV18 | 14 | TGTGCCAGCTCACCAGGGGAGGTACGGGAGACCCAGTACTTC | CASSPGEVRETQYF
. | TRBJ2-7 | . | TRBV10-3 | 14 | TGTGCCATCAGGGGTGTAGGGAGCTCCTACGAGCAGTACTTC | CAIRGVGSSYEQYF
. | TRBJ2-5 | . | TRBV19 | 16 | TGTGCCAGTAGTATGGGTTCTGGGGGGTTCGGGGAGACCCAGTACTTC | CASSMGSGGFGETQYF
. | TRBJ2-7 | . | TRBV18 | 13 | TGTGCCAGCTCACCACCGGGCTCCTACGAGCAGTACTTC | CASSPPGSYEQYF